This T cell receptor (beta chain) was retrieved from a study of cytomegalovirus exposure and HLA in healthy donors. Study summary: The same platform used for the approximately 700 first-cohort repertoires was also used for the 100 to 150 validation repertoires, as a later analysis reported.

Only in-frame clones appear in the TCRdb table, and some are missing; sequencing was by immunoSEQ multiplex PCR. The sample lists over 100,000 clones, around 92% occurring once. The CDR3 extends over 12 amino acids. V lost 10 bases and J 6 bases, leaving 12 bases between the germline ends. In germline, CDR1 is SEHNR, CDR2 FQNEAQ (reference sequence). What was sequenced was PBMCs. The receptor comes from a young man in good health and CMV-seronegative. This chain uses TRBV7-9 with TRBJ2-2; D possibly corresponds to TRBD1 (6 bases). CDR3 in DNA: TGTGCCAAATTCAGGGGACCCGGGGAGCTGTTTTTT. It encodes CAKFRGPGELFF.